Sequencing of this T cell receptor (beta chain) was carried out in a study of shared clonotypes between healthy human individuals. Clones were read by immunoSEQ multiplex PCR, and TCRdb kept only the in-frame ones, dropping some. The profile shows around 720,000 clones, roughly 72% of them singletons. There are 15 residues in the CDR3. Trimming removed 2 bases at V and 2 bases at J, with 13 bases between. Per the germline V gene, CDR1 is SGHRS and CDR2 is YFSETQ. Sequenced input: memory CD4+ T cells sorted from blood. Subset noted: CD45RA-negative fraction. This clonotype was sampled from a woman aged 25-40 years in good health. The V and J genes are TRBV5-1 and TRBJ1-1; D call uncertain. The CDR3 spells CASSFASRGNTEAFF. For the CDR3, the DNA is TGCGCCAGCAGCTTCGCCTCCCGGGGTAACACTGAAGCTTTCTTT.